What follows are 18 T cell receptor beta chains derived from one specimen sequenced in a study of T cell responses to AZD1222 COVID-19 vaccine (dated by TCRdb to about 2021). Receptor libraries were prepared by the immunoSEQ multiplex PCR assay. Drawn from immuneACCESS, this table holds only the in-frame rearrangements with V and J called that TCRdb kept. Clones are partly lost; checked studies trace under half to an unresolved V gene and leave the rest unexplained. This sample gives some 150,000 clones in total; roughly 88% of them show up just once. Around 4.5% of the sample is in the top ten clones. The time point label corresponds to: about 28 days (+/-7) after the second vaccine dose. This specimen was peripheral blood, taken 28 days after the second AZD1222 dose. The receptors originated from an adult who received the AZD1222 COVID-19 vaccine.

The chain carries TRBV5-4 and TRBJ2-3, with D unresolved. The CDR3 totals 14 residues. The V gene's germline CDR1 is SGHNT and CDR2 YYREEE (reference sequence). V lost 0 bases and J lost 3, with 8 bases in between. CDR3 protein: CASSLDMLTDTQYF. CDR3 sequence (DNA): TGTGCCAGCAGCTTGGATATGTTGACAGATACGCAGTATTTT.

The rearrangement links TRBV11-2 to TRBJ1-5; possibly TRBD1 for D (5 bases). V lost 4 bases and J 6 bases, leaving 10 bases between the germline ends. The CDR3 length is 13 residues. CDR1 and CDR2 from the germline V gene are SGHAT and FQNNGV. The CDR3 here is CASSSSGAQPQHF. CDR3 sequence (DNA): TGTGCCAGCAGCTCCTCCGGGGCTCAGCCCCAGCATTTT.

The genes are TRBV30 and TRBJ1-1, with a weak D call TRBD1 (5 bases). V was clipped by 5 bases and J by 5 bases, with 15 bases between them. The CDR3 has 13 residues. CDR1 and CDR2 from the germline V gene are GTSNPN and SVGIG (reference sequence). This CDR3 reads CAWARGGDTEAFF. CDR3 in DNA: TGTGCCTGGGCCCGCGGGGGAGATACTGAAGCTTTCTTT.

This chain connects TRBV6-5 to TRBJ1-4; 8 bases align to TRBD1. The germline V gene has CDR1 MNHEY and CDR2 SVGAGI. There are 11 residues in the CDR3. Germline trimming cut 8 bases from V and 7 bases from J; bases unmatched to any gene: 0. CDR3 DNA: TGTGCCAGCGGACAGGGTGAAAAACTGTTTTTT. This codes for CASGQGEKLFF.

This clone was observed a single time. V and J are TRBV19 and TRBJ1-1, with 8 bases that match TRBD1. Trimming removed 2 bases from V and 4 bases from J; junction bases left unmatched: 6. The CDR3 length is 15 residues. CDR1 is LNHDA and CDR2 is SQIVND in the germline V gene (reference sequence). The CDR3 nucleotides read TGTGCCAGTAGTATAAGGACAGGGATGGCCACTGAAGCTTTCTTT. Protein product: CASSIRTGMATEAFF. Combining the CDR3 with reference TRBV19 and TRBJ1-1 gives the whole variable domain DGGITQSPKYLFRKEGQNVTLSCEQNLNHDAMYWYRQDPGQGLRLIYYSQIVNDFQKGDIAEGYSVSREKKESFPLTVTSAQKNPTAFYLCASSIRTGMATEAFFGQGTRLTVV.

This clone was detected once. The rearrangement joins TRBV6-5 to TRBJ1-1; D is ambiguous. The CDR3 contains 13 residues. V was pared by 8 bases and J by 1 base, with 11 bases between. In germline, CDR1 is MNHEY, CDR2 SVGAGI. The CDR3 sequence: CASRTTANTEAFF. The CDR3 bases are TGTGCCAGCCGAACAACAGCGAACACTGAAGCTTTCTTT.

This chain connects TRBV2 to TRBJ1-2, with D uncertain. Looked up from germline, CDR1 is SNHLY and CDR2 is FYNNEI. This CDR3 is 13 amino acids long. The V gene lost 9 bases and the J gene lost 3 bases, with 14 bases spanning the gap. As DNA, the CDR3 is TGTGCCAGGGTCGGAGGATACGACTATGGCTACACCTTC. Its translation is CARVGGYDYGYTF. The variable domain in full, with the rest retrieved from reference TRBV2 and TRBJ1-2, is EPEVTQTPSHQVTQMGQEVILRCVPISNHLYFYWYRQILGQKVEFLVSFYNNEISEKSEIFDDQFSVERPDGSNFTLKIRSTKLEDSAMYFCARVGGYDYGYTFGSGTRLTVV.

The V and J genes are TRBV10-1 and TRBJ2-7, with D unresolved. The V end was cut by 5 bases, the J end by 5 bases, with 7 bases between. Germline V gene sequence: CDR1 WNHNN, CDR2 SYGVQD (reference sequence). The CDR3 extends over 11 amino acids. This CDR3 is CASSTPHEQYF. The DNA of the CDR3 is TGCGCCAGCAGTACCCCCCACGAGCAGTACTTC.

Written as DNA, the CDR3 is TGTGCCAGCTCCCTGGAGAGGGCTGGAAACACCATATATTTT. Its protein is CASSLERAGNTIYF. V gene TRBV18 combines with J gene TRBJ1-3; D not certain. The CDR3 covers 14 residues. Germline V gene data show CDR1 as KGHSH and CDR2 as LQKENI. With 6 bases removed from V and 2 bases from J, the gap between germline ends came to 11 bases.

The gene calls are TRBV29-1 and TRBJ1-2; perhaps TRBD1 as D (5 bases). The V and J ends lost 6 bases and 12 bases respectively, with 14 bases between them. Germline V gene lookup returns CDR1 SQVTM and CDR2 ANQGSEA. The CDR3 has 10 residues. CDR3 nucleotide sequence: TGCAGCGTGGGGGGGTCGTTGAACACCTTC. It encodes CSVGGSLNTF. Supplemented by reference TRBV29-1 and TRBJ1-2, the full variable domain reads SAVISQKPSRDICQRGTSLTIQCQVDSQVTMMFWYRQQPGQSLTLIATANQGSEATYESGFVIDKFPISRPNLTFSTLTVSNMSPEDSSIYLCSVGGSLNTFGSGTRLTVV.

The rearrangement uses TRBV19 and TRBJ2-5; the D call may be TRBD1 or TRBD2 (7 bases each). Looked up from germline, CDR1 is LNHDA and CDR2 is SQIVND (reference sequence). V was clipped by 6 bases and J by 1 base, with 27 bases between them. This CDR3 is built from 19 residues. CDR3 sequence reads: CASSQRRGRSGAFQETQYF. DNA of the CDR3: TGTGCCAGTAGCCAGCGGAGGGGGCGGAGCGGGGCCTTCCAAGAGACCCAGTACTTC.

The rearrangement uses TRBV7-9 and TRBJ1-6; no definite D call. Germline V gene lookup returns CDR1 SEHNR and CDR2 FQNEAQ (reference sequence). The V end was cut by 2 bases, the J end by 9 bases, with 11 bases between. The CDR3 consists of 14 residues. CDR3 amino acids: CASSLSSEGSPLHF. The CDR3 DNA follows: TGTGCCAGCAGCTTATCGAGTGAGGGTTCACCCCTCCACTTT.

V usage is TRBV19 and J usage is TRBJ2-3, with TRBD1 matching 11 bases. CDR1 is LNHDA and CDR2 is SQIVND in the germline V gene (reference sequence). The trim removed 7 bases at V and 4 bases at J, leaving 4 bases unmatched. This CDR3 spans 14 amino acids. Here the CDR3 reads CASKDRGRSDTQYF. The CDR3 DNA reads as TGTGCCAGTAAGGACAGGGGGCGTTCAGATACGCAGTATTTT.

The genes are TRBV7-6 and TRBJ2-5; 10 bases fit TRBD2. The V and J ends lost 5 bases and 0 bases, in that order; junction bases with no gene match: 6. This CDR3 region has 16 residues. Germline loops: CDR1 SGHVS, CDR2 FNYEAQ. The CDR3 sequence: CASSALAGVNQETQYF. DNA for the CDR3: TGTGCCAGCAGCGCGCTAGCGGGGGTAAACCAAGAGACCCAGTACTTC.

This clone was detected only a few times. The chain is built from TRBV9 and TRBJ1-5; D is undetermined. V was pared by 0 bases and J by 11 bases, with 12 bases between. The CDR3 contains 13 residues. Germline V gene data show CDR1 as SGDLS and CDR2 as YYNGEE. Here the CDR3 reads CASSVGEGTSQHF. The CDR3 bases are TGTGCCAGCAGCGTAGGGGAGGGAACTTCCCAGCATTTT.

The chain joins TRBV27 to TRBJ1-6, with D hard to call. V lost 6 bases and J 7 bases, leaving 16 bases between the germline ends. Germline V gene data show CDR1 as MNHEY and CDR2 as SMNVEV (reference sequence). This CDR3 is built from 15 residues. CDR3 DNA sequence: TGTGCCAGCAGCGTCGCCGACTGGTCGAATTCACCCCTCCACTTT. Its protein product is CASSVADWSNSPLHF.

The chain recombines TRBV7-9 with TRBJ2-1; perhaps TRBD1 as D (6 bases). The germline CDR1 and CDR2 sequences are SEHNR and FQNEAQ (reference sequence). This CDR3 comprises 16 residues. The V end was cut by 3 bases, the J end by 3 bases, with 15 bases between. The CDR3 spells CASSFPGTSNYNEQFF. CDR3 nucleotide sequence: TGTGCCAGCAGCTTTCCCGGGACATCTAACTACAATGAGCAGTTCTTC.

The CDR3 region is CASSIRGQVYEQYF. The CDR3 coding sequence is TGTGCCAGTAGTATCAGGGGGCAAGTCTACGAGCAGTACTTC. This chain connects TRBV19 to TRBJ2-7; 8 positions agree with TRBD1. Germline CDR1 LNHDA, CDR2 SQIVND (reference sequence). The V and J ends lost 3 bases and 3 bases, in that order; junction bases with no gene match: 4. The CDR3 is 14 amino acids. The full variable domain, rest sourced from reference TRBV19 and TRBJ2-7, is DGGITQSPKYLFRKEGQNVTLSCEQNLNHDAMYWYRQDPGQGLRLIYYSQIVNDFQKGDIAEGYSVSREKKESFPLTVTSAQKNPTAFYLCASSIRGQVYEQYFGPGTRLTVT.